Presented here are 14 T cell receptor beta chains from one specimen sequenced in a study of T-cell memory formation after mild COVID-19. TCRdb analysed the 5' RACE reads with MiXCR anew, one entry per CDR3 protein. Of approximately 300,000 distinct CDR3 sequences detected, less than 20% appear once; the ten largest clones hold 20% to 25%. Material for sequencing was PBMCs or a T cell subset sorted from them (not recorded which). These receptors originate from a man aged 18-30 years who had mild COVID-19 (a few samples of this study predate the infection). Cell type and time point are not known.

This clonotype has only a few counts. This chain joins TRBV10-2 and TRBJ2-3, with 11 bases identical to TRBD2. The CDR3 is made up of 17 amino acids. The germline CDR1 and CDR2 sequences are WSHSY and SAAADI. The V gene end was trimmed by 3 bases and the J gene end by 3 bases; junction bases not matched to a gene: 8. This CDR3 reads CASSDTSGGTPTDTQYF. CDR3 bases: TGCGCCAGCAGTGACACTAGCGGGGGTACCCCTACAGATACGCAGTATTTT.

J is TRBJ2-7 and V is TRBV6-2 or TRBV6-3; a weak D match, TRBD1 (6 bases). The CDR3 totals 14 residues. Trimming stripped 2 bases from V and 2 bases from J, with 10 bases between. Germline V gene lookup returns CDR1 MNHEY and CDR2 SVGEGT. In DNA, the CDR3 is TGTGCCAGCAGTTACGGGGGCCCAGCCTACGAGCAGTACTTC. It codes for CASSYGGPAYEQYF.

This clonotype was seen only a few times. The CDR3 region has the DNA TGTGCCAGCAGCACAGGGTCACCAGCCTACGAGCAGTACTTC. Its translation: CASSTGSPAYEQYF. This chain links TRBV6-4 with TRBJ2-7; a possible D gene is TRBD1 (6 bases). The ends were cut back, 6 bases at V and 2 bases at J, with 14 bases in the middle. CDR1 and CDR2 (germline): MRHNA, SNTAGT. This CDR3 is 14 amino acids long.

This chain uses TRBV23-1 with TRBJ2-5; D unresolved. TRBV23-1 is assigned to the ORF class and has an uncertain function. The CDR3 is 14 residues long. Trimming left V 7 bases short and J 7 bases short, with 19 bases between. The CDR3 sequence: CASTTPGASRTQYF. CDR3 DNA sequence: TGCGCCAGCACTACCCCGGGCGCCTCCAGGACCCAGTACTTC.

The CDR3 here is CASRKHLAAGELFF. For the CDR3, the DNA is TGTGCCAGTAGGAAGCACCTAGCTGCCGGGGAGCTGTTTTTT. The chain couples TRBV19 to TRBJ2-2; D may be TRBD2 (5 bases). The CDR3 is 14 residues long. CDR1 is LNHDA, CDR2 SQIVND, per germline (reference sequence). The V end lost 6 bases, the J end lost 6 bases, and 14 bases lay between the germline ends.

The chain has TRBV7-6 and TRBJ2-5; D possibly corresponds to TRBD1 (6 bases). Trimming took 5 bases from V and 3 from J, leaving 34 bases between them. In germline, CDR1 is SGHVS, CDR2 FNYEAQ. CDR3 length: 21 residues. CDR3 in DNA: TGTGCCAGCAGCCCCCGGACAGTGGTACCGGGTACCCCCGATAACGAAGAGACCCAGTACTTC. This gives the protein CASSPRTVVPGTPDNEETQYF.

CDR3 nucleotides: TGTGCCAGCAGCCCCCGGACTCAAGGGGGCGAGACCCAGTACTTC. It codes for CASSPRTQGGETQYF. The rearrangement uses TRBV3-1 and TRBJ2-5; 7 bases are shared with TRBD1. V dropped 4 bases and J dropped 5; count of bases not matched to a gene: 10. This CDR3 region has 15 residues. Germline V gene data show CDR1 as LGHDT and CDR2 as YNNKEL (reference sequence).

The table lists this clonotype with a few counts. The chain links TRBV20-1 to TRBJ2-7; TRBD2 matches 7 bases. Germline V gene sequence: CDR1 DFQATT, CDR2 SNEGSKA (reference sequence). J was trimmed by 0 bases and V by 3 bases; bases with no gene match: 5. This CDR3 region has 14 residues. CDR3: CSARPGGGSYEQYF. In DNA, the CDR3 is TGCAGTGCTAGGCCGGGCGGGGGCTCCTACGAGCAGTACTTC.

This clonotype has only a few counts. The chain is built from TRBV20-1 and TRBJ1-1; 8 bases are a match to TRBD1. The CDR3 spans 15 residues. CDR1 is DFQATT and CDR2 is SNEGSKA in the germline V gene (reference sequence). The J segment lost 4 bases and the V segment lost 1 base, leaving 8 bases of the junction unmatched. DNA for the CDR3: TGCAGTGCTAGAGGACAGGGGCAGGAGGTCACTGAAGCTTTCTTT. It specifies CSARGQGQEVTEAFF.

This clonotype was picked up a small number of times. The V and J genes are TRBV6-5 and TRBJ1-1, with TRBD1 as a possible D gene (5 bases). V was cut by 3 bases and J by 7 bases, with 18 bases left in between. This CDR3 is 15 amino acids long. Germline CDR1 MNHEY, CDR2 SVGAGI. In DNA, the CDR3 is TGTGCCAGCAGTTATAGGCCAGGGCGGTTTGGTGAAGCTTTCTTT. Translation: CASSYRPGRFGEAFF.

This chain uses TRBV27 with TRBJ1-4, with D possibly being TRBD1 (5 bases). Germline V lookup: CDR1 MNHEY, CDR2 SMNVEV (reference sequence). Trimming cost V 11 bases and J 4 bases, with 11 bases left between them. The CDR3 spans 12 residues. For the CDR3, the DNA is TGTGCCTCGGGACGGATTAATGAAAAACTGTTTTTT. Its translation is CASGRINEKLFF.

The chain links TRBV7-9 to TRBJ2-3; the D gene could be TRBD1 or TRBD2 (5 bases each). The V gene's germline CDR1 is SEHNR and CDR2 FQNEAQ (reference sequence). The CDR3 consists of 13 residues. The V gene lost 4 bases and the J gene lost 9 bases, with 14 bases spanning the gap. CDR3 DNA sequence: TGTGCCAGCAGCTCCGGGACGACGGGGACGCAGTATTTT. It specifies CASSSGTTGTQYF.

The rearrangement uses TRBV19 and TRBJ2-3; no clear D gene. Germline CDR1 reads LNHDA; CDR2 reads SQIVND (reference sequence). The CDR3 runs to 15 residues. The germline V and J ends were trimmed by 5 bases and 2 bases, with 14 bases remaining between them. The CDR3: CASSVGGSDTDTQYF. The CDR3 DNA is TGTGCCAGTAGTGTCGGCGGTAGTGACACAGATACGCAGTATTTT.

This sequence joins TRBV4-1 and TRBJ1-1, with D tentatively TRBD1 (5 bases). The V end was cut by 4 bases, the J end by 1 base, with 13 bases between. Germline lookup yields CDR1 MGHRA and CDR2 YSYEKL. This CDR3 is built from 15 residues. For the CDR3, the DNA is TGCGCCAGCAGCCGGACCGTGGGGGGGAACACTGAAGCTTTCTTT. Encoded protein: CASSRTVGGNTEAFF.